This T cell receptor (beta chain) was recorded in a study of blood T cell repertoires in COVID-19. The V end was cut by 5 bases, the J end by 1 base, with 8 bases between. Germline V lookup: CDR1 LNHDA, CDR2 SQIVND (reference sequence). The CDR3 sequence is 13 residues long. Profiling relied on immunoSEQ multiplex PCR, and the TCRdb table lists in-frame clones only, not all of them. Here the sample spans fewer than 200,000 clones, around 87% being singletons. It was during active infection that Seattle patients were enrolled and then longitudinally followed. The TCR was taken from a woman of 80 years or more with COVID-19, enrolled during active disease. What was sequenced was peripheral blood. The chain recombines TRBV19 with TRBJ1-1; D gene ambiguous. DNA for the CDR3: TGTGCCAGTAGTGCAACAAAGAACACTGAAGCTTTCTTT. Amino acids: CASSATKNTEAFF.